This TCR beta chain emerged from a study of cytomegalovirus exposure and HLA in healthy donors. Study findings and constraints: Confirmation was obtained in vitro that a few CMV-associated chains are specific for CMV antigens. A later examination showed that TCR association rates differed by HLA locus, with DRB1 most and HLA-C fewest. Exclusion applied to some V segments, including TRBV6-2 and TRBV6-3, as they were indistinguishable.

The CDR3 runs 15 residues. Vbeta (60) and Jbeta (13) primers were used in the PCR. Some clones are missing from TCRdb's copy, which holds only in-frame ones; the method was immunoSEQ multiplex PCR. The table includes more than 95,000 clones, approximately 74% detected once. Of note for this clone: Its antigen is currently unknown.

The receptor was derived from a woman aged 45-65 years in good health and CMV-seropositive. Specimen: PBMCs. The rearrangement uses TRBV12-2 and TRBJ2-7; the table's D call, TRBD2, has no DNA check behind it. TRBV12-2 is a known pseudogene. DNA of the CDR3: TGTGCAAGTCGCTTAGTGAGGCCCAGGTCGGGGGAGCAGTACTTC. Protein sequence: CASRLVRPRSGEQYF.